Sequencing of this T cell receptor beta chain was carried out in a study of blood T cell repertoires in COVID-19. Study summary: Donors in the United States, Italy and Spain gave samples during acute or convalescent COVID-19. The cDNA or gDNA used as material had been derived from T cells, B-cell-depleted T cells, or PBMCs.

As processed by the authors: Estimation of nucleated cell counts was performed using reference gene primer amplification. This table comes from immunoSEQ multiplex PCR, and its TCRdb copy is limited to in-frame clones, with some not included. From that table come the V and J calls and clone size; the DNA was used to work out D and trimming. Among tens of thousands of clones, approximately 86% were seen once, and the ten largest hold just under 3%. Specimen: peripheral blood. The TCR was taken from a woman older than 75 with acute or convalescent COVID-19.

The CDR3 DNA reads as TGTGCCAGCAGCACCCAGGGCGGGGCTGGCTATGGCTACACCTTC. Amino acid sequence: CASSTQGGAGYGYTF. The chain recombines TRBV7-2 with TRBJ1-2; a possible D gene is TRBD1 (5 bases). V was shortened by 5 bases and J by 4 bases, with 17 bases between the two germline ends. The CDR3 is made up of 15 amino acids. The V gene's germline CDR1 is SGHTA and CDR2 FQGNSA.